This T cell receptor beta chain was profiled in a study of T-cell reconstitution after alpha-beta-depleted transplantation in children. Molecular barcoding with unique molecular identifiers was used for the TCRbeta library. TCRdb independently ran MiXCR on the PCR reads; one entry per CDR3 protein. The profile shows around 410,000 distinct CDR3 sequences, about a tenth of them singletons. Trimming took off 1 base at V and 2 bases at J, with 6 bases between the two ends. Germline CDR1 reads SGHTA; CDR2 reads FQGNSA. The CDR3 extends over 15 amino acids. The chain joins TRBV7-2 to TRBJ2-6, with D uncertain. The clonotype originates from a human donor who donated a stem cell graft to a child with acute myeloid leukemia. The sample here was PBMCs from the stem cell graft donor, taken from the stem cell graft. The CDR3 region is CASSLVAAGANVLTF. DNA of the CDR3: TGTGCCAGCAGCTTAGTTGCCGCTGGGGCCAACGTCCTGACTTTC.